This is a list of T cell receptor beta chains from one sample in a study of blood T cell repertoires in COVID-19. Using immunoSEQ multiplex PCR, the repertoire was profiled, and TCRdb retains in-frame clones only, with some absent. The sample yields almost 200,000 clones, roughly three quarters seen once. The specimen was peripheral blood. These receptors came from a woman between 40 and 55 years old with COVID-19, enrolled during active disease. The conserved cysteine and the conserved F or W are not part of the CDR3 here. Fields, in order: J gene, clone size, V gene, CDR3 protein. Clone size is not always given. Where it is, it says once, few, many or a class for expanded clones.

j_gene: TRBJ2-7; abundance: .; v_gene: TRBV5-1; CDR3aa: ASSPQTGSSSYEQY
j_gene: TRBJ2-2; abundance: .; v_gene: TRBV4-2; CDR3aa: ASSQEGVGSYTGELF
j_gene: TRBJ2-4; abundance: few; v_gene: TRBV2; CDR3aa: ASQGLAGGTKNIQY
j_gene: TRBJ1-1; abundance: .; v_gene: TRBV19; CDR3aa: ASHKSHGAANTEAF
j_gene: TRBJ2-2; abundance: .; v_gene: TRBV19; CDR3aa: ASSTYQTGSTGELF
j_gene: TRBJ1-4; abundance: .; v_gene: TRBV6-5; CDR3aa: ASRGQPLSKLF
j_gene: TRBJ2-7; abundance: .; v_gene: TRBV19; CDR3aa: ASSHDHWDRTYEQY
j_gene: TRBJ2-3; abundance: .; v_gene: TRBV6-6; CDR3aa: ASSEIADTQY
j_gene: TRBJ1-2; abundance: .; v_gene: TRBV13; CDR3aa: ASSFGDREGYGYT
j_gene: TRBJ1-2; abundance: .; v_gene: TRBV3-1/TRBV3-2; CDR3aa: ASSQTSNYGYT
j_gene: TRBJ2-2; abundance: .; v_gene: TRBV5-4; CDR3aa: ASTLTGRPNTGELF
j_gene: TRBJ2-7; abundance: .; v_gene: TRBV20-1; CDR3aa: SAPGEGEQY
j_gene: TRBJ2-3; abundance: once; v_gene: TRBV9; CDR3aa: ASSVSASGPDTQY
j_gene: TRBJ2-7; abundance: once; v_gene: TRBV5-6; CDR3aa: ASSRRDGYEQY
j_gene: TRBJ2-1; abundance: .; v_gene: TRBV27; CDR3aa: ASSLGKAGVRYNEQF
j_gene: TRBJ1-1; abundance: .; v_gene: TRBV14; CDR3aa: ASSQVYFRTGVNTEAF